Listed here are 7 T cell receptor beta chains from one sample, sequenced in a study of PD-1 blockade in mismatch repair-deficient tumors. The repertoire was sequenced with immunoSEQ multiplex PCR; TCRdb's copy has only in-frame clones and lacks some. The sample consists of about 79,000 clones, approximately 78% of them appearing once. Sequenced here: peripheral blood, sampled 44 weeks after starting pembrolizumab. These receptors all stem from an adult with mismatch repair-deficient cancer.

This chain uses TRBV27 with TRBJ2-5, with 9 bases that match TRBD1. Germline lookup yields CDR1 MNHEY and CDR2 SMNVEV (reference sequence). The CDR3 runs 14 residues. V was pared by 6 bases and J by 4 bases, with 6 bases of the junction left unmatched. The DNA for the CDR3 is TGTGCCAGCAGCCGGACAGGGGTGAGAGAGACCCAGTACTTC. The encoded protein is CASSRTGVRETQYF.

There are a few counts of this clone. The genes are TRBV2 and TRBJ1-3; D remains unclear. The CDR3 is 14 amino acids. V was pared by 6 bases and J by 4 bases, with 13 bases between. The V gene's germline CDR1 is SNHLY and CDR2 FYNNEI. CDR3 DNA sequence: TGTGCCAGCAGGTGGGCAGCAGGCGGAAACACCATATATTTT. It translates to CASRWAAGGNTIYF.

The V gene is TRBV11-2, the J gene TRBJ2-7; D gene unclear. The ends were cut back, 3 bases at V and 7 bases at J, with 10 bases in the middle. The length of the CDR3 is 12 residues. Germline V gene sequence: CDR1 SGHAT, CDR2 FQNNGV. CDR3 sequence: CASSFGTGEQYF. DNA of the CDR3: TGTGCCAGCAGCTTCGGCACTGGGGAGCAGTACTTC.

CDR3 sequence reads: CASSLEGGQGAWEKLFF. The CDR3 DNA sequence: TGTGCCAGCAGCTTAGAAGGGGGACAGGGGGCGTGGGAAAAACTGTTTTTT. This chain uses TRBV7-2 with TRBJ1-4; 12 bases map to TRBD1. This CDR3 has 17 amino acids. Germline V gives CDR1 SGHTA, CDR2 FQGNSA. V was pared by 1 base and J by 8 bases, with 8 bases of the junction left unmatched.

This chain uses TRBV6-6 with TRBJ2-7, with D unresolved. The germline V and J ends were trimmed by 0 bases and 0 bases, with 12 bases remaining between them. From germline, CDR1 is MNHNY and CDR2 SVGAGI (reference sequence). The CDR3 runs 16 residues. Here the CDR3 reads CASSYSANSASYEQYF. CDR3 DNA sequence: TGTGCCAGCAGTTACTCCGCAAATTCGGCCTCCTACGAGCAGTACTTC.

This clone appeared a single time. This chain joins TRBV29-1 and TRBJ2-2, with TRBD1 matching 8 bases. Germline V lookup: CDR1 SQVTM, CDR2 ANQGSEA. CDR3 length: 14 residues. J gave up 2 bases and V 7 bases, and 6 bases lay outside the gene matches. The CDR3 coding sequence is TGCAGCGCGACAGGGGCGATAAACACCGGGGAGCTGTTTTTT. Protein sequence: CSATGAINTGELFF.

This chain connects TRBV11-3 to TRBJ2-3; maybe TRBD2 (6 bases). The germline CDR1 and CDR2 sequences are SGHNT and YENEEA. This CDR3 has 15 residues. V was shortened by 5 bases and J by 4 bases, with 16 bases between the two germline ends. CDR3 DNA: TGTGCCAGCAGCAAGGAGGGGAAAGGCCCAGATACGCAGTATTTT. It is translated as CASSKEGKGPDTQYF.